This T cell receptor (beta chain) was profiled in a study of cytomegalovirus exposure and HLA in healthy donors. Study results and limitations: TCR beta chains numbering under 200 were designated cytomegalovirus-associated. Previously analyzed data showed that most TCR beta V segments were productive at a frequency of about 90% or about 30%.

Trimming took 4 bases from V and 4 from J; bases not matched to a gene: 3. This CDR3 comprises 13 residues. Germline V gives CDR1 SNHLY, CDR2 FYNNEI. Primers included in the PCR were 60 Vbeta and 13 Jbeta primers. Clones were sequenced by immunoSEQ multiplex PCR, and TCRdb holds only the in-frame ones, with some missing. The table includes some 120,000 clones, around four fifths detected once. Nominally healthy donors provided the samples, though records likely missed some immune exposures. Comment on this clone: What it recognizes is unknown.

The rearrangement uses TRBV2 and TRBJ1-1; the match to TRBD1 covers 7 bases. Sequenced material: PBMCs. The receptor comes from a man aged 25-45 years in good health and CMV-seropositive. CDR3 DNA sequence: TGTGCCAGCAGTGTGTACAGGGGCACTGAAGCTTTCTTT. This gives the protein CASSVYRGTEAFF.